These 15 T cell receptor beta chains share one sample of origin, sequenced in a study of blood T cell repertoires in COVID-19. Assay: immunoSEQ multiplex PCR; the TCRdb copy retains only in-frame clones and omits some. The sample has roughly 110,000 clones; about two thirds are singletons. The material sequenced was peripheral blood. The origin of the receptors is a human donor with acute or convalescent COVID-19. The donor label of this sample is uncertain.

This clone has more than one count but fewer than ten. The genes are TRBV5-6 and TRBJ2-5; TRBD2 matches 11 bases. Germline CDR1 and CDR2: SGHDT and YYEEEE. After removal of 2 bases from V and 10 bases from J, the junction contained 1 base not matched to a gene. This CDR3 contains 12 residues. CDR3 DNA: TGTGCCAGCAGCTTTGGACTAGCGGGCCAGTACTTC. It encodes CASSFGLAGQYF. The full variable domain, completed using reference TRBV5-6 and TRBJ2-5, is DAGVTQSPTHLIKTRGQQVTLRCSPKSGHDTVSWYQQALGQGPQFIFQYYEEEERQRGNFPDRFSGHQFPNYSSELNVNALLLGDSALYLCASSFGLAGQYFGPGTRLLVL.

CDR3 sequence: CASSYRDSKETQYF. The CDR3 nucleotides are TGTGCCAGCAGCTACCGGGACTCCAAAGAGACCCAGTACTTC. The J gene is TRBJ2-5, the V gene TRBV5-5; a possible D gene is TRBD2 (6 bases). The V gene's germline CDR1 is SGHKS and CDR2 YYEKEE (reference sequence). The ends were cut back, 3 bases at V and 3 bases at J, with 12 bases in the middle. The CDR3 extends over 14 amino acids. Combining the CDR3 with reference TRBV5-5 and TRBJ2-5 gives the whole variable domain DAGVTQSPTHLIKTRGQQVTLRCSPISGHKSVSWYQQVLGQGPQFIFQYYEKEERGRGNFPDRFSARQFPNYSSELNVNALLLGDSALYLCASSYRDSKETQYFGPGTRLLVL.

This clone was observed a handful of times. The chain employs TRBV27 and TRBJ1-3, with 9 positions matching TRBD1. The CDR3 loop spans 16 amino acids. Germline V gene sequence: CDR1 MNHEY, CDR2 SMNVEV (reference sequence). With 6 bases clipped from V and 2 bases from J, the junction kept 8 bases outside the gene matches. CDR3 nucleotides: TGTGCCAGCAGCCGCGGACAGGGGACGGCTGGAAACACCATATATTTT. Translated, it gives CASSRGQGTAGNTIYF.

This clone came up once. The chain joins TRBV23-1 to TRBJ1-6, with 8 positions matching TRBD1. TRBV23-1 is an ORF; its function is uncertain. This CDR3 region has 14 residues. V trimming: 6 bases; J trimming: 9 bases; junction bases outside the gene matches: 7. The CDR3 sequence is CASRYRGVSSPLHF. CDR3 coding DNA: TGCGCCAGCAGGTACAGGGGGGTCAGTTCACCCCTCCACTTT.

V and J are TRBV7-2 and TRBJ1-6; 8 positions agree with TRBD1. J was trimmed by 5 bases and V by 0 bases; bases with no gene match: 0. Per germline, CDR1 SGHTA and CDR2 FQGNSA. This CDR3 is built from 15 residues. The CDR3 is CASSLADRDNSPLHF. DNA for the CDR3: TGTGCCAGCAGCTTAGCGGACAGGGATAATTCACCCCTCCACTTT.

This clone showed up just once. The rearrangement joins TRBV19 to TRBJ2-3, with D maybe TRBD1 (5 bases). CDR3 length equals 15 residues. Between the trimmed V and J ends, which lost 7 bases and 0 bases, there was a span of 14 bases. Looked up from germline, CDR1 is LNHDA and CDR2 is SQIVND (reference sequence). The CDR3 region is CASMLTGTSTDTQYF. The DNA of the CDR3 is TGTGCCAGTATGCTCACAGGCACTAGCACAGATACGCAGTATTTT.

This clone was counted once. V usage is TRBV6-5 and J usage is TRBJ1-5, with D perhaps matching TRBD1 (5 bases). The CDR3 runs 14 residues. The V end was cut by 7 bases, the J end by 6 bases, with 16 bases between. Germline V gives CDR1 MNHEY, CDR2 SVGAGI. The CDR3 loop is CASIAGNFGQPQHF. CDR3 coding DNA: TGTGCCAGCATTGCAGGGAACTTCGGTCAGCCCCAGCATTTT.

A few counts support this clone. V usage is TRBV28 and J usage is TRBJ1-1; D unresolved. The V end lost 2 bases, the J end lost 1 base, and 5 bases lay between the germline ends. The CDR3 loop spans 13 amino acids. CDR1 and CDR2 (germline): MDHEN, SYDVKM. This CDR3 is CASSLPKNTEAFF. For the CDR3, the DNA is TGTGCCAGCAGTTTACCAAAGAACACTGAAGCTTTCTTT.

This clone appeared a few times. The chain employs TRBV28 and TRBJ1-4; D might be TRBD1 (5 bases). This CDR3 contains 16 residues. In germline, CDR1 is MDHEN, CDR2 SYDVKM. V lost 5 bases and J 7 bases, leaving 20 bases between the germline ends. In DNA, the CDR3 is TGTGCCAGCAGTACTCTAGGCGGCAGGGTGGGTGAAAAACTGTTTTTT. Residues: CASSTLGGRVGEKLFF.

CDR3 DNA sequence: TGTGCCAGCCTTAGGGGGCCGGGCACTGAAGCTTTCTTT. It translates to CASLRGPGTEAFF. This chain connects TRBV2 to TRBJ1-1; 7 bases are a match to TRBD1. The CDR3 loop spans 13 amino acids. The germline gives CDR1 SNHLY, CDR2 FYNNEI. After removal of 8 bases from V and 4 bases from J, the junction contained 7 bases not matched to a gene.

This clone occurred once. J is TRBJ2-1 and V is TRBV9; 7 bases match TRBD1. The germline V gene encodes CDR1 SGDLS and CDR2 YYNGEE. V was clipped by 4 bases and J by 3 bases; unmatched bases: 7. This CDR3 contains 15 residues. The CDR3, as DNA: TGTGCCAGCAGCCAACAGGGGTTAGACTACAATGAGCAGTTCTTC. Amino acid sequence: CASSQQGLDYNEQFF.

The rearrangement links TRBV4-2 to TRBJ2-5, with TRBD1 matching 7 bases. Germline CDR1 LGHNA, CDR2 YNFKEQ. The CDR3 is 14 residues long. V was clipped by 4 bases and J by 1 base; unmatched bases: 3. The CDR3 DNA reads TGTGCCAGCAGCCTTGGACAGGCCCAAGAGACCCAGTACTTC. Protein product: CASSLGQAQETQYF.

The rearrangement links TRBV2 to TRBJ1-1; D remains ambiguous. V lost 7 bases and J 3 bases, leaving 12 bases between the germline ends. Per germline, CDR1 SNHLY and CDR2 FYNNEI. This CDR3 comprises 13 residues. This CDR3 is CASKRETYTEAFF. CDR3 nucleotides: TGTGCCAGCAAGCGGGAGACGTACACTGAAGCTTTCTTT.

The chain is built from TRBV5-1 and TRBJ2-5, with 12 nucleotides matching TRBD2. Germline V CDR1 and CDR2: SGHRS, YFSETQ. The CDR3 contains 15 residues. V lost 4 bases, J lost 1 base, and 2 bases stayed unmatched. CDR3 DNA sequence: TGCGCCAGCAGCACTAGCGGGGGGCCCCAAGAGACCCAGTACTTC. Translation: CASSTSGGPQETQYF.

The chain couples TRBV7-2 to TRBJ2-7; D uncertain. This CDR3 has 14 residues. Germline loops: CDR1 SGHTA, CDR2 FQGNSA. Between the trimmed V and J ends, which lost 5 bases and 2 bases, there was a span of 13 bases. The CDR3 is CASSPPTVPYEQYF. In DNA form, the CDR3 reads TGTGCCAGCAGCCCCCCGACTGTGCCCTACGAGCAGTACTTC.